The clone carrying this T cell receptor (beta chain) was recorded many times. Its target is not known. This entry comes from a study of identical twins. Overall study findings and caveats: Out-of-frame alpha sequences common to twins were enriched for low generation probability.

Each CDR3 protein gets one entry after TCRdb re-called the 5' RACE reads with MiXCR. The table has about 290,000 distinct CDR3 sequences, 8% to 9.5% seen once; the top ten hold approximately 7%. The V end lost 2 bases, the J end lost 1 base, and 14 bases lay between the germline ends. The CDR3 spans 17 residues. Germline CDR1 and CDR2: MDHEN and SYDVKM. These data also formed part of another study, on yellow fever vaccine responses in identical twins.

The TCR originated in a woman under 30 in good health. The rearrangement links TRBV28 to TRBJ2-2; no clear D gene. The sequencing input was CD8+ T cells sorted from blood. The CDR3: CASSLRSSEENTGELFF. CDR3 nucleotides: TGTGCCAGCAGTTTACGCTCGTCTGAAGAGAACACCGGGGAGCTGTTTTTT. Combining the CDR3 with reference TRBV28 and TRBJ2-2 gives the whole variable domain DVKVTQSSRYLVKRTGEKVFLECVQDMDHENMFWYRQDPGLGLRLIYFSYDVKMKEKGDIPEGYSVSREKKERFSLILESASTNQTSMYLCASSLRSSEENTGELFFGEGSRLTVL.